This T cell receptor (beta chain) was profiled in a study of cytotoxic CD8 clonotypes in ibrutinib-treated CLL (dated by TCRdb to 2020 to 2022). Turning to the overall study: The cohort included some 14 treatment-naive and approximately twelve relapsed/refractory patients; roughly 17 were IGHV unmutated. Of the 85 to 90 participants in the trial, 25 to 30 had longitudinal samples available. Cryopreserved peripheral blood mononuclear cells were obtained prior to treatment, at the time of response, and at either disease progression or sustained remission. Samples at response were collected after a median of about twelve months of treatment, with a range of roughly 6 to 40 months. Responses were partial in some 24 patients and complete in 2; after median around 68 months follow-up, roughly 15 stayed in remission and around 12 progressed. An average of around 260,000 productive templates and 94,082 productive rearrangements was obtained per sample. All remission and progressive disease samples were collected while patients were still receiving ibrutinib.

Remarks on this clone: Its antigen is not yet known. Nothing much larger sits one base from this clone, and base qualities are not available.

The CDR3 starts with the cysteine, ends with the phenylalanine, and has 15 residues. The kept DNA is CDR3 alone, 45 bases in frame from the first base. CDR1 and CDR2 were assigned from the germline V gene as SNHLY and FYNNEI. Cut back by 5 bases and 3 bases, the V and J ends lie 15 bases apart. Each clonotype received, on average, 10x coverage in deep resolution sequencing performed on a MiSeq, where the target depth lay between 1 in 1 million and 1 in 200,000 T cells. The immunoSEQ hsTCRB Kit was used to generate the TCR beta libraries. Turning to the authors' computational methods: Data were analyzed with ImmunoSEQ Data Assistant and ImmunoSEQ Analyzer, with V, D and J genes assigned per IMGT definitions. Clonality, with values ranging from 0 to 1, was calculated as one minus the normalized Shannon entropy of productive rearrangement frequencies. Public clonotype analysis was restricted to overrepresented clonotypes comprising at least 0.05% of each patient's repertoire. Roughly 13 repertoires from age-matched healthy donors, obtained from immuneACCESS, served as clonality controls. TCRdb stores this immuneACCESS table with in-frame sequences only. Part of the clones is absent; in the studies checked, under half of the shortfall reflects unresolved V genes, and no reason is known for the rest. V and J calls and clone size are given by that table; D and trimming were obtained from the DNA. The sample table contains hundreds of thousands of clones; only one count was recorded for 60% to 80% of them. 6.3% of the sample rests with the top ten.

For TCR beta library preparation, roughly 2.1 micrograms of genomic DNA were isolated from cryopreserved PBMCs. High-throughput TCR beta sequencing was performed on longitudinal blood samples from CLL patients receiving ibrutinib monotherapy. The patients took part in an open-label, single-center phase 2 trial of ibrutinib monotherapy. Study-wide conclusions, independent of this receptor: Public clonotypes were rare and either contracted or stayed stable during treatment, and the rise in clonality at ibrutinib response reflected the expansion of private clonotypes. At baseline, clonality was higher than in age-matched healthy donors and showed a strong correlation with circulating CD8+ T-cell counts. Sustained-remission and progressing patients did not have matched sampling times, and lymph node repertoires were not examined. Clonality rose at ibrutinib response, remained stable during sustained remission, and dropped back toward baseline at progression.

The specimen was PBMCs, collected after 36 months of ibrutinib treatment. Recombination linked TRBV2 to TRBJ2-3, with a weak D call of TRBD2 (6 bases match). This TCR came from a human donor with chronic lymphocytic leukemia. CDR3 region: CASSKEGRETDTQYF. DNA sequence: TGTGCCAGCAGTAAGGAGGGGCGTGAAACAGATACGCAGTATTTT. The entire variable domain, with the stretches around the CDR3 drawn from the reference TRBV2 and TRBJ2-3 proteins, is EPEVTQTPSHQVTQMGQEVILRCVPISNHLYFYWYRQILGQKVEFLVSFYNNEISEKSEIFDDQFSVERPDGSNFTLKIRSTKLEDSAMYFCASSKEGRETDTQYFGPGTRLTVL.